What follows is one T cell receptor beta chain and its context. This clone was counted a few times. The specificity of this receptor is unknown. Nothing much larger sits one base from this clone, and base qualities are not available. The data originate from a study of beta chain features in type 1 diabetes (dated by TCRdb to the late 2010s). Describing the broader study: No differences in mean age, gender distribution, total cell number or subset yield were found between patients and healthy donors. Across all samples, approximately 98,000,000 sorted cells were examined, and cell number per subset correlated strongly with RNA yield. In the study, recently diagnosed type 1 diabetes patients and matched healthy donors were compared on the TCRB repertoires of their sorted circulating CD4+ T cell subsets. Naive and central memory subsets were obtained from all 30 or so donors, but regulatory and stem cell-like memory subsets were isolated from only 8 patients and roughly eight healthy donors.

The High Capacity cDNA Reverse Transcription Kit was used to reverse transcribe all of the isolated RNA, meaning that expressed TCRB transcripts were what got sequenced. Deep immunoSEQ sequencing was applied to naive, central memory and regulatory T cell samples, giving an average of approximately 3.8 million total reads per sample. Sorted cells were lysed in RLT buffer, and RNA was extracted using DNase-treated RNeasy Micro or Mini kits according to cell number. To prevent cross-contamination, every cell subset was processed on its own, while patient and healthy donor samples were processed together. The immunoSEQ multiplex PCR was used to amplify TCRB sequences from cDNA, yielding 87-bp fragments that span the CDR3 region. The amplicons were sequenced using the Illumina HiSeq platform. Turning to the authors' computational methods: Synthetic template baselines were used to correct PCR bias computationally, reads within Hamming distance 2 were collapsed together, and singletons that could not be merged were discarded. By aligning reads against IMGT, V, D and J genes, CDR3 length, and insertions or deletions at six rearrangement sites were assigned. Clonotype counts were normalized to sorted cell number within each subset before computing true diversity and Gini coefficients with the tcR R package. The overlap coefficient, calculated on TCRB nucleotide sequences, was used to measure repertoire sharing. TCRdb carries this immuneACCESS record with in-frame sequences only. Its versions omit some clonotypes, under half of them owing to an unresolved V gene in the studies checked, with the rest unexplained. Clone size and V and J calls were adopted from that table, with D and trimming inferred from the DNA. The sample table holds some 360,000 clones, of which roughly 9.8% were seen once. Approximately 0.6% of the sample lies in the top ten.

The study at large found these results: Type 1 diabetes patients showed a moderate but significant shortening of TCRB CDR3 length in all four CD4+ subsets. Naive, central memory and regulatory TCRB repertoires appeared to be more similar among patients than among healthy donors. Because small numbers of individuals were included in the HLA sub-analyses, any influence of HLA type on TCRB rearrangement was left unresolved. Shorter templates might have been favored by PCR, but patient and control samples were amplified and corrected together, so both groups would have been affected equally by any skew. Because cDNA was sequenced instead of genomic DNA, activated cells with high expression could be over-represented, although the groups did not differ in activation or CD3 levels. At VDJ recombination sites, patients with type 1 diabetes made fewer insertions and deleted more nucleotides, a pattern implying thymic rearrangement abnormalities.

V lost 3 bases and J lost 2 bases, and the count of bases not matched to a germline gene is 6. The germline V gene encodes CDR1 SGHNT and CDR2 YYREEE (reference sequence). The CDR3 has 15 amino acids, counting the end cysteine and phenylalanine. The retained sequence is limited to the CDR3, 45 bases, with the frame set at the first base. Each donor gave one peripheral blood draw, roughly 120 mL on average, collected into heparinised tubes. A BD FACSAria II was used to sort naive, central memory, regulatory and stem cell-like memory CD4+ T cells with a panel that included CD45RO, CCR7, CD25, CD127, CD95 and CD27. Every sorted population had a purity above 95%. PBMCs were isolated right away by Lymphoprep density gradient centrifugation and were stained directly, without culture. So that batch effects would be minimized, each experiment stained and sorted samples in pairs, pairing one healthy donor with one patient.

Sequencing was performed on central memory CD4+ T cells from blood. Recombination joined TRBV5-4 with TRBJ1-1, with TRBD1 matching 8 junction bases. The clonotype was recovered from a man under 40 with type 1 diabetes. Read as DNA, the sequence is TGTGCCAGCAGCTACATGACAGGGGTTAACACTGAAGCTTTCTTT. Translated, this is CASSYMTGVNTEAFF. The entire variable domain, with the stretches around the CDR3 drawn from the reference TRBV5-4 and TRBJ1-1 proteins, is ETGVTQSPTHLIKTRGQQVTLRCSSQSGHNTVSWYQQALGQGPQFIFQYYREEENGRGNFPPRFSGLQFPNYSSELNVNALELDDSALYLCASSYMTGVNTEAFFGQGTRLTVV.